Following are 10 T cell receptor beta chains from one sample sequenced in a study of Ad26.COV2.S vaccination and SARS-CoV-2 variants. The sample's treatment: some 19 received Ad26.COV2.S at low or high dose, single or two shots; five or six received placebo; per-sample allocation not given. Specimen acquisition occurred on day 63 following the initial vaccine or placebo injection. Generated by immunoSEQ multiplex PCR, the TCRdb table keeps only in-frame clones and is missing some. The sample contains 400,000 to 500,000 clones, around 87% of which appear only once. The specimen comprised peripheral blood, sampled in a trial of Ad26.COV2.S vaccine versus placebo. The receptors stem from a person between 18 and 59 years old who received the Ad26.COV2.S COVID-19 vaccine or a placebo.

This chain links TRBV6-2 or TRBV6-3 with TRBJ2-7, with TRBD1 matching 8 bases. Trimming at V came to 4 bases and at J to 2 bases, leaving 7 bases not matched to a gene. This CDR3 contains 15 residues. Germline V gene lookup returns CDR1 MNHEY and CDR2 SVGEGT. The CDR3 loop is CASSSRDRLPYEQYF. For the CDR3, the DNA is TGTGCCAGCAGTTCCCGGGACAGGCTACCCTACGAGCAGTACTTC.

About this clone: The same CDR3 is also encoded by other DNA sequences in this sample. The rearrangement uses TRBV12-3 or TRBV12-4 and TRBJ1-1; D remains ambiguous. The CDR3 covers 13 residues. Trimming took off 1 base at V and 1 base at J, with 4 bases between the two ends. The CDR3: CASSLGQNTEAFF. The CDR3 DNA sequence: TGTGCCAGCAGTTTAGGGCAGAACACTGAAGCTTTCTTT.

The V gene is TRBV19, the J gene TRBJ1-5; 10 bases agree with TRBD1. The CDR3 extends over 14 amino acids. Germline values: CDR1 LNHDA, CDR2 SQIVND (reference sequence). The junction had 4 bases not matched to a gene; V was cut back by 6 bases and J by 5 bases. CDR3 sequence reads: CASSGQGEYQPQHF. The CDR3 nucleotides are TGTGCCAGTAGCGGACAGGGGGAATATCAGCCCCAGCATTTT.

The chain carries TRBV6-2 or TRBV6-3 and TRBJ1-5; D unclear. Germline CDR1 reads MNHEY; CDR2 reads SVGEGT. V was pared by 4 bases and J by 0 bases, with 16 bases between. The CDR3 covers 17 residues. CDR3: CASSLYGPTYSNQPQHF. The CDR3 region has the DNA TGTGCCAGCAGTTTGTACGGGCCTACCTATAGCAATCAGCCCCAGCATTTT.

The V and J genes are TRBV15 and TRBJ2-5; D ambiguous. This CDR3 contains 16 residues. CDR1 and CDR2 from the germline V gene are LNHNV and YYDKDF (reference sequence). V was shortened by 5 bases and J by 3 bases, with 19 bases between the two germline ends. In nucleotides, the CDR3 is TGTGCCACCAGCCGCCGACCGAATCCCGCCGAAGAGACCCAGTACTTC. Translated: CATSRRPNPAEETQYF. Complete variable domain (other parts from reference TRBV15 and TRBJ2-5): DAMVIQNPRYQVTQFGKPVTLSCSQTLNHNVMYWYQQKSSQAPKLLFHYYDKDFNNEADTPDNFQSRRPNTSFCFLDIRSPGLGDTAMYLCATSRRPNPAEETQYFGPGTRLLVL.

J is TRBJ1-4 and V is TRBV29-1, with D possibly TRBD1 on 6 matching bases. Trimming removed 5 bases from V and 3 bases from J, with 13 bases in between. The CDR3 consists of 14 residues. The germline CDR1 and CDR2 sequences are SQVTM and ANQGSEA. The CDR3 nucleotides are TGCAGCGTTTGGGAGACAGGCGCTAATGAAAAACTGTTTTTT. Protein product: CSVWETGANEKLFF.

The CDR3 is CAWGNGRNEKLFF. The CDR3 DNA follows: TGTGCCTGGGGGAATGGACGAAATGAAAAACTGTTTTTT. This chain joins TRBV30 and TRBJ1-4; D is unresolved. The CDR3 runs 13 residues. CDR1 and CDR2 (germline): GTSNPN, SVGIG (reference sequence). V was cut by 5 bases and J by 5 bases, with 12 bases left in between.

The chain has TRBV11-2 and TRBJ2-1; no definite D call. Trimming removed 0 bases from V and 6 bases from J, with 18 bases in between. The CDR3 totals 17 residues. Germline V gives CDR1 SGHAT, CDR2 FQNNGV. The CDR3 DNA reads as TGTGCCAGCAGCTTAGATGGTCCGTCGGTGGGTCTCAATGAGCAGTTCTTC. Protein: CASSLDGPSVGLNEQFF.

V usage is TRBV11-3 and J usage is TRBJ1-2; 10 bases match TRBD1. This CDR3 comprises 17 residues. J was trimmed by 4 bases and V by 3 bases; bases with no gene match: 11. The germline gives CDR1 SGHNT, CDR2 YENEEA. CDR3 residues: CASSLFYDRGRIYGYTF. The DNA of the CDR3 is TGTGCCAGCAGCTTGTTTTATGACAGGGGGCGCATCTATGGCTACACCTTC.

The chain uses TRBV6-2 or TRBV6-3 and TRBJ1-5; perhaps TRBD1 as D (5 bases). Germline V CDR1 and CDR2: MNHEY, SVGEGT. Trimming removed 1 base at V and 2 bases at J, with 12 bases between. This CDR3 has 16 residues. The chain's CDR3 is CASSYWGLKGNQPQHF. The CDR3 nucleotides are TGTGCCAGCAGTTACTGGGGCTTAAAGGGCAATCAGCCCCAGCATTTT.